These 9 T cell receptor beta chains share one sample of origin, sequenced in a study of vaccination and CD4 T cells after COVID-19. What these receptors recognize is not known. Treatment defined: roughly 11-day PBMC culture with coronavirus spike peptide pools or control peptides (ViraFEST assay). Researchers used the Oncomine TCR Beta short-read assay to sequence DNA from cultured CD4+ T cells. TCRdb used MiXCR to reprocess the PCR reads, holding one entry per CDR3 protein. The sample lists 15,000 to 20,000 distinct CDR3 sequences; 60% were seen once. Sequencing was performed on CD4+ T cells from blood, cultured in vitro. Source of these receptors: a human donor who had recovered from COVID-19.

The chain joins TRBV11-3 to TRBJ2-1; possible D gene TRBD2, 6 bases. The CDR3 length is 15 residues. Germline CDR1 and CDR2: SGHNT and YENEEA. V lost 5 bases and J 6 bases, leaving 17 bases between the germline ends. The CDR3 region is CASSQDGGRGNEQFF. DNA of the CDR3: TGTGCCAGCAGCCAGGATGGAGGGCGAGGCAATGAGCAGTTCTTC.

The rearrangement uses TRBV20-1 and TRBJ1-4; unclear D gene. CDR1 is DFQATT, CDR2 SNEGSKA, per germline (reference sequence). This CDR3 is 16 amino acids long. V was cut by 0 bases and J by 0 bases, with 11 bases left in between. Here the CDR3 reads CSARDPYSATNEKLFF. The CDR3 DNA follows: TGCAGTGCTAGAGACCCTTACAGTGCAACTAATGAAAAACTGTTTTTT.

The chain links TRBV29-1 to TRBJ1-1; the match to TRBD1 covers 8 bases. V gave up 7 bases and J gave up 6 bases; unmatched junction bases: 10. The CDR3 totals 13 residues. The germline gives CDR1 SQVTM, CDR2 ANQGSEA. CDR3 DNA: TGCAGCGCGGCGCAGGGGGCGTTCGCTGAAGCTTTCTTT. Translation gives CSAAQGAFAEAFF. The whole variable domain, remainder taken from reference TRBV29-1 and TRBJ1-1, is SAVISQKPSRDICQRGTSLTIQCQVDSQVTMMFWYRQQPGQSLTLIATANQGSEATYESGFVIDKFPISRPNLTFSTLTVSNMSPEDSSIYLCSAAQGAFAEAFFGQGTRLTVV.

This clonotype was observed a handful of times. The chain joins TRBV2 to TRBJ2-5; 9 bases fit TRBD1. The CDR3 runs 14 residues. Trimming cost V 8 bases and J 4 bases; bases outside gene matches: 8. Germline V gene lookup returns CDR1 SNHLY and CDR2 FYNNEI. CDR3 region: CASDPGQGSETQYF. CDR3 nucleotide sequence: TGTGCCAGCGATCCGGGACAGGGCTCAGAGACCCAGTACTTC.

The V gene is TRBV6-1, the J gene TRBJ1-4; no reliable D call. CDR1 MNHNS and CDR2 SASEGT come from the germline V gene. The CDR3 loop spans 15 amino acids. Trimming took off 6 bases at V and 7 bases at J, with 18 bases between the two ends. CDR3: CASSPPTGSGEKLFF. The CDR3 DNA sequence: TGTGCCAGCAGCCCACCGACTGGCAGTGGTGAAAAACTGTTTTTT.

The chain links TRBV5-6 to TRBJ2-5, with 7 bases fitting TRBD1. V lost 0 bases and J lost 4; bases outside the gene matches: 0. The CDR3 consists of 13 residues. Germline CDR1 reads SGHDT; CDR2 reads YYEEEE. The CDR3 nucleotides read TGTGCCAGCAGCTTGGGACAGGGAGAGACCCAGTACTTC. Translated: CASSLGQGETQYF.

The V and J genes are TRBV20-1 and TRBJ1-2; no definite D call. V lost 5 bases and J lost 0, with 16 bases in between. Germline-derived CDR1 and CDR2 are DFQATT and SNEGSKA (reference sequence). The CDR3 sequence is 15 residues long. The CDR3 reads CSALQTVNTNYGYTF. DNA for the CDR3: TGCAGTGCTCTCCAGACGGTTAATACTAACTATGGCTACACCTTC.

This clonotype was observed a few times. The CDR3 here is CATSIESGNTIYF. CDR3 sequence (DNA): TGTGCCACCAGCATAGAGTCTGGAAACACCATATATTTT. The chain combines TRBV15 with TRBJ1-3; D not certain. V gave up 4 bases and J gave up 1 base, with 5 bases separating them. Germline values: CDR1 LNHNV, CDR2 YYDKDF (reference sequence). The CDR3 contains 13 residues.

The rearrangement uses TRBV7-8 and TRBJ2-7; 12 bases fit TRBD2. Per germline, CDR1 SGHVS and CDR2 FQNEAQ. This CDR3 is built from 20 residues. The junction had 13 bases not matched to a gene; V was cut back by 1 base and J by 0 bases. The CDR3 DNA reads TGTGCCAGCAGCTTAGGCTTGCGGGGAGGACTAGCGGGGAACTCCTACGAGCAGTACTTC. This sequence encodes CASSLGLRGGLAGNSYEQYF.